Listed here are 20 T cell receptor beta chains from one sample, sequenced in a study of T-cell memory formation after mild COVID-19 (TCRdb year 2021). The method behind the library was 5' RACE. TCRdb lists the instrument as Illumina NovaSeq 6000. TCRdb trimmed the raw reads at Q25, called clones with MiXCR and kept productive beta chains. Merged by CDR3 protein, the rows form single entries marked with the most common genes and DNA. The sample table holds 130,000 to 150,000 distinct CDR3 sequences, of which about 6.1% were seen once. Together, the top ten hold around 1.9% of the sample. The sample consisted of PBMCs or a T cell subset sorted from them (not recorded which). All receptors come from an adult woman who had mild COVID-19 (a few samples of this study predate the infection). The sample titles of this study are shuffled in the database, so cell type and time point are left out; the donor was told from shared clones.

The chain links TRBV5-1 to TRBJ2-1; D remains ambiguous. This CDR3 is built from 15 residues. Trimming left V 0 bases short and J 6 bases short, with 13 bases between. Per germline, CDR1 SGHRS and CDR2 YFSETQ. Here the CDR3 reads CASSLGSRWGNEQFF. Written as DNA, the CDR3 is TGCGCCAGCAGCTTGGGGTCCCGTTGGGGCAATGAGCAGTTCTTC.

The chain recombines TRBV25-1 with TRBJ1-1; D possibly corresponds to TRBD1 (5 bases). The CDR3 length is 17 residues. Trimming cost V 5 bases and J 1 base, with 20 bases left between them. CDR1 and CDR2 from the germline V gene are MGHDK and SYGVNS. CDR3 sequence reads: CASSPTGGRVPNTEAFF. The CDR3, as DNA: TGTGCCAGCAGTCCGACCGGGGGGAGGGTACCGAACACTGAAGCTTTCTTT.

This clonotype was picked up many times. This chain connects TRBV18 to TRBJ2-1; 13 nucleotides align to TRBD2. The CDR3 runs 17 residues. Germline V lookup: CDR1 KGHSH, CDR2 LQKENI. Unmatched junction bases numbered 11, after V lost 3 bases and J lost 9 bases. CDR3 bases: TGTGCCAGCTCACCGGGATTCGGACTAGCGGGGGTTGGTGAGCAGTTCTTC. As protein: CASSPGFGLAGVGEQFF. Looking up the rest from reference TRBV18 and TRBJ2-1 gives the full variable domain: NAGVMQNPRHLVRRRGQEARLRCSPMKGHSHVYWYRQLPEEGLKFMVYLQKENIIDESGMPKERFSAEFPKEGPSILRIQQVVRGDSAAYFCASSPGFGLAGVGEQFFGPGTRLTVL.

This clonotype was recorded once. V gene TRBV20-1 combines with J gene TRBJ1-2; the D is unclear. CDR3 length: 13 amino acids. Trimming removed 1 base at V and 2 bases at J, with 8 bases between. The germline V gene has CDR1 DFQATT and CDR2 SNEGSKA (reference sequence). The CDR3 loop is CSARAQANYGYTF. For the CDR3, the DNA is TGCAGTGCTAGAGCGCAGGCCAACTATGGCTACACCTTC.

V gene TRBV12-3 or TRBV12-4 combines with J gene TRBJ2-5; 11 positions agree with TRBD1. The CDR3 is 17 amino acids. Trimming at V came to 6 bases and at J to 5 bases, leaving 14 bases not matched to a gene. CDR3 sequence reads: CASSRSRGTGGKETQYF. Written as DNA, the CDR3 is TGTGCCAGCAGCCGATCCCGAGGGACAGGGGGGAAGGAGACCCAGTACTTC.

This clonotype was detected many times. V and J are TRBV12-3 or TRBV12-4 and TRBJ2-7, with D perhaps TRBD1 or TRBD2 (6 bases each). Trimming took 5 bases from V and 3 from J, leaving 8 bases between them. The CDR3 is 12 residues long. The CDR3 loop is CASSRGRYEQYF. The CDR3 DNA sequence: TGTGCCAGCAGTCGGGGGCGCTACGAGCAGTACTTC.

This clonotype was detected many times. The chain recombines TRBV7-9 with TRBJ2-2; 11 bases align to TRBD2. V shed 2 bases and J 3 bases; nucleotides not matched to a gene: 8. The length of the CDR3 is 18 residues. CDR1 SEHNR and CDR2 FQNEAQ come from the germline V gene (reference sequence). CDR3 amino acids: CASSLYTGLAVHTGELFF. CDR3 sequence (DNA): TGTGCCAGCAGCTTATACACGGGACTAGCGGTCCACACCGGGGAGCTGTTTTTT.

This clonotype was observed many times. The rearrangement joins TRBV19 to TRBJ1-2; D not certain. CDR1 and CDR2 (germline): LNHDA, SQIVND (reference sequence). The V gene lost 2 bases and the J gene lost 0 bases, with 10 bases spanning the gap. The CDR3 has 15 residues. The CDR3 spells CASSISHGTNYGYTF. The CDR3 nucleotides read TGTGCCAGTAGTATAAGTCACGGAACTAACTATGGCTACACCTTC.

This clonotype was recorded at least ten times. The chain links TRBV5-1 to TRBJ2-3; 7 positions match TRBD1. The CDR3 is made up of 13 amino acids. Losses at the gene ends were 2 bases for V and 5 bases for J; bases not matched to a gene: 2. Germline values: CDR1 SGHRS, CDR2 YFSETQ. The CDR3 loop reads CASSLTGVDTQYF. The CDR3 DNA sequence: TGCGCCAGCAGCTTAACAGGGGTAGATACGCAGTATTTT. The full variable domain, with the rest looked up from reference TRBV5-1 and TRBJ2-3, is KAGVTQTPRYLIKTRGQQVTLSCSPISGHRSVSWYQQTPGQGLQFLFEYFSETQRNKGNFPGRFSGRQFSNSRSEMNVSTLELGDSALYLCASSLTGVDTQYFGPGTRLTVL.

Many counts were recorded for this clonotype. The J gene is TRBJ2-3, the V gene TRBV12-3 or TRBV12-4; no reliable D call. Trimming shortened V by 6 bases and J by 2 bases, and 30 bases separated the two germline ends. The CDR3 covers 20 residues. The CDR3 coding sequence is TGTGCCAGCAGACCTCAAACCTATCCGTTCTTTAGTCTGGACACAGATACGCAGTATTTT. It yields the protein CASRPQTYPFFSLDTDTQYF.

The chain has TRBV27 and TRBJ1-2; D unresolved. The CDR3 covers 15 residues. Trimming shortened V by 8 bases and J by 3 bases, and 19 bases separated the two germline ends. Germline values: CDR1 MNHEY, CDR2 SMNVEV (reference sequence). The CDR3 nucleotides are TGTGCCAGCGGAGAATCCATAGCCGAATACTATGGCTACACCTTC. It specifies CASGESIAEYYGYTF.

This clonotype has just a few counts. This chain connects TRBV15 to TRBJ2-7; TRBD2 aligns across 9 bases. Per the germline V gene, CDR1 is LNHNV and CDR2 is YYDKDF (reference sequence). J was trimmed by 3 bases and V by 0 bases; bases with no gene match: 3. This CDR3 contains 15 residues. CDR3 residues: CATSREGGGVYEQYF. The CDR3 bases are TGTGCCACCAGCAGAGAAGGCGGGGGGGTCTACGAGCAGTACTTC.

At least ten counts were recorded for this clonotype. The J gene is TRBJ1-1, the V gene TRBV18; D not resolved. Germline V gene data show CDR1 as KGHSH and CDR2 as LQKENI. Trimming removed 0 bases at V and 5 bases at J, with 13 bases between. CDR3 size: 15 residues. The chain's CDR3 is CASSPPEVLGTEAFF. Here the CDR3 DNA reads TGTGCCAGCTCACCACCGGAGGTTCTAGGAACTGAAGCTTTCTTT.

This chain joins TRBV20-1 and TRBJ2-1; 11 bases align to TRBD2. Germline V gene sequence: CDR1 DFQATT, CDR2 SNEGSKA (reference sequence). This CDR3 region has 16 residues. V lost 2 bases and J lost 2; bases outside the gene matches: 5. Here the CDR3 reads CSARSGTSGTYNEQFF. CDR3 DNA sequence: TGCAGTGCTAGATCCGGGACTAGCGGAACCTACAATGAGCAGTTCTTC.

The chain combines TRBV30 with TRBJ1-5; D unresolved. Germline lookup yields CDR1 GTSNPN and CDR2 SVGIG (reference sequence). CDR3 length: 12 residues. The ends were cut back, 3 bases at V and 4 bases at J, with 7 bases in the middle. The CDR3 DNA reads as TGTGCCTGGAGCGCGCAGAATCAGCCCCAGCATTTT. This codes for CAWSAQNQPQHF.

The chain joins TRBV2 to TRBJ1-1; 10 bases map to TRBD1. After removal of 6 bases from V and 6 bases from J, the junction contained 13 bases not matched to a gene. The CDR3 contains 16 residues. Germline-derived CDR1 and CDR2 are SNHLY and FYNNEI. Here the CDR3 DNA reads TGTGCCAGCAGGTCCAGGGACAGGGGAATTTGGGCTGAAGCTTTCTTT. It translates to CASRSRDRGIWAEAFF.

The chain couples TRBV5-1 to TRBJ2-3; TRBD1 matches 7 bases. After removal of 4 bases from V and 2 bases from J, the junction contained 7 bases not matched to a gene. The CDR3 contains 15 residues. From germline, CDR1 is SGHRS and CDR2 YFSETQ. The CDR3 DNA reads as TGCGCCAGCAGCACCGGGACAGTCCCCACAGATACGCAGTATTTT. Protein: CASSTGTVPTDTQYF.

The table lists this clonotype with many counts. J is TRBJ2-1 and V is TRBV7-2; 7 bases are shared with TRBD1. Germline V lookup: CDR1 SGHTA, CDR2 FQGNSA. The CDR3 covers 15 residues. The V and J ends lost 3 bases and 6 bases, in that order; junction bases with no gene match: 8. The CDR3 spells CASSLATGWGNEQFF. CDR3 coding DNA: TGTGCCAGCAGCTTGGCGACAGGGTGGGGCAATGAGCAGTTCTTC.

This clonotype was detected many times. The chain employs TRBV3-1 and TRBJ2-1; no definite D call. Germline V gene lookup returns CDR1 LGHDT and CDR2 YNNKEL (reference sequence). Trimming left V 7 bases short and J 6 bases short, with 16 bases between. This CDR3 is built from 14 residues. CDR3 loop: CASTQRGAGNEQFF. DNA of the CDR3: TGTGCCAGCACTCAAAGAGGAGCAGGCAATGAGCAGTTCTTC.

This clonotype occurred a few times. The chain employs TRBV7-3 and TRBJ2-7; 11 nucleotides align to TRBD2. The CDR3 is 18 residues long. Germline V gene sequence: CDR1 SGHTA, CDR2 FQGTGA. Trimming cost V 1 base and J 3 bases; bases outside gene matches: 11. The CDR3 loop is CASSLRGPLAGAVYEQYF. In DNA, the CDR3 is TGTGCCAGCAGCTTAAGGGGGCCACTAGCGGGGGCCGTCTACGAGCAGTACTTC.